Each of the 3 T cell receptor beta chains below was sequenced from the same sample in a study of shared clonotypes between healthy human individuals (dated by TCRdb to 2018 to 2021). The library came from the immunoSEQ multiplex PCR assay. The table comes from immuneACCESS by way of TCRdb, which keeps in-frame sequences with V and J called. Part of the clones is missing from these tables; in studies checked, under half for an unresolved V gene and the rest for unknown reasons. Within this sample are roughly 330,000 clones, with 74% of them counted one time only. The top ten hold around a tenth of the sample. Sequenced: memory CD4+ T cells sorted from blood. The meaning of the sample's cell subset or site label: CD45RA-negative fraction. The receptor source for this set is a man aged 30 to 45 in good health.

This clone showed up just once. The genes are TRBV2 and TRBJ2-1; D remains unclear. V lost 3 bases, J lost 6 bases, and 9 bases lay in between. The germline gives CDR1 SNHLY, CDR2 FYNNEI. The CDR3 has 13 amino acids. CDR3 loop: CASSEPNRNEQFF. CDR3 nucleotides: TGTGCCAGCAGTGAGCCTAACCGCAATGAGCAGTTCTTC.

This clone was counted only a few times. The chain carries TRBV9 and TRBJ2-1, with 8 bases fitting TRBD2. CDR3 length: 15 residues. The germline CDR1 and CDR2 sequences are SGDLS and YYNGEE. The J segment lost 4 bases and the V segment lost 4 bases, leaving 7 bases of the junction unmatched. CDR3 nucleotides: TGTGCCAGCAGCCCCCGGACTAGCCCATACAATGAGCAGTTCTTC. Its protein product is CASSPRTSPYNEQFF.

Worth noting for this clone: Other DNA variants within this sample encode the same CDR3. This chain connects TRBV11-2 to TRBJ1-1; possibly TRBD1 for D (6 bases). CDR3 length: 11 residues. CDR1 SGHAT and CDR2 FQNNGV come from the germline V gene. V was pared by 5 bases and J by 10 bases, with 11 bases between. The CDR3 sequence: CASSQGGGAFF. The CDR3 DNA reads TGTGCCAGCAGCCAAGGGGGGGGAGCTTTCTTT.